These 17 T cell receptor beta chains were all obtained from the same sample, sequenced in a study of T cell responses to AZD1222 COVID-19 vaccine. Libraries were prepared by immunoSEQ multiplex PCR; TCRdb keeps only in-frame clonotypes and omits some of them. The repertoire holds about 79,000 clones, with approximately 80% as singletons. Sequenced here: peripheral blood, sampled on day 0 of AZD1222 vaccination. These receptors all stem from an adult in good health.

The rearrangement joins TRBV19 to TRBJ1-3; no reliable D call. The germline V and J ends were trimmed by 7 bases and 0 bases, with 7 bases remaining between them. The CDR3 loop spans 13 amino acids. Germline V gene sequence: CDR1 LNHDA, CDR2 SQIVND (reference sequence). The CDR3 here is CASIGYSGNTIYF. CDR3 bases: TGTGCCAGTATCGGGTACTCTGGAAACACCATATATTTT.

The chain uses TRBV5-4 and TRBJ1-2; possibly TRBD1 for D (5 bases). The CDR3 is 14 amino acids. Trimming removed 4 bases from V and 7 bases from J, with 17 bases in between. CDR1 and CDR2 from the germline V gene are SGHNT and YYREEE (reference sequence). CDR3 region: CASSHRTRETGYTF. The CDR3 nucleotides are TGTGCCAGCAGCCATAGGACCAGGGAGACTGGCTACACCTTC.

The CDR3 DNA sequence: TGCGCCAGCAGCTCGTCGGGCAGGGGCTATGGCTACACCTTC. Its translation: CASSSSGRGYGYTF. This chain connects TRBV5-1 to TRBJ1-2; D is perhaps TRBD1 (6 bases). Per germline, CDR1 SGHRS and CDR2 YFSETQ. The V gene lost 3 bases and the J gene lost 4 bases, with 13 bases spanning the gap. This CDR3 has 14 residues. Full variable domain (remainder filled in from reference TRBV5-1 and TRBJ1-2): KAGVTQTPRYLIKTRGQQVTLSCSPISGHRSVSWYQQTPGQGLQFLFEYFSETQRNKGNFPGRFSGRQFSNSRSEMNVSTLELGDSALYLCASSSSGRGYGYTFGSGTRLTVV.

The rearrangement links TRBV11-2 to TRBJ2-2; no firm D call. The CDR3 contains 15 residues. V lost 0 bases and J 5 bases, leaving 10 bases between the germline ends. Looked up from germline, CDR1 is SGHAT and CDR2 is FQNNGV. The CDR3 loop reads CASSLDTRRTGELFF. The CDR3 DNA reads as TGTGCCAGCAGCTTAGATACACGCAGAACCGGGGAGCTGTTTTTT.

CDR3 coding DNA: TGTGCCAGCAGCCCAGGGATCCTTAGCAATCAGCCCCAGCATTTT. Its translation: CASSPGILSNQPQHF. This chain joins TRBV5-6 and TRBJ1-5, with D maybe TRBD1 (5 bases). The CDR3 is 15 residues long. V was clipped by 4 bases and J by 0 bases, with 11 bases between them. Germline CDR1 and CDR2: SGHDT and YYEEEE.

The chain couples TRBV4-1 to TRBJ1-6; no clear D gene. Germline CDR1 and CDR2: MGHRA and YSYEKL. Trimming removed 2 bases at V and 7 bases at J, with 21 bases between. The CDR3 loop spans 18 amino acids. The CDR3, as DNA: TGCGCCAGCAGCCAACTAGGGCGCGGGGAGGCGTGGAATTCACCCCTCCACTTT. Its protein product is CASSQLGRGEAWNSPLHF.

The gene calls are TRBV3-1 (or the pseudogene TRBV3-2) and TRBJ2-3; D is ambiguous. This CDR3 contains 15 residues. Germline V gene sequence: CDR1 LGHDT, CDR2 YNNKEL (reference sequence). The germline V and J ends were trimmed by 2 bases and 3 bases, with 12 bases remaining between them. CDR3 protein: CASSQSQPTTDTQYF. The CDR3 coding sequence is TGTGCCAGCAGCCAAAGTCAGCCAACTACAGATACGCAGTATTTT.

V and J are TRBV12-3 or TRBV12-4 and TRBJ2-7; D is unclear. The CDR3 is made up of 12 amino acids. Trimming pared 3 bases from V and 4 bases from J, leaving 7 bases between. The CDR3 loop reads CASSLDHYEQYF. CDR3 nucleotide sequence: TGTGCCAGCAGTTTGGATCATTACGAGCAGTACTTC.

The J gene is TRBJ1-2, the V gene TRBV2, with 9 bases lining up with TRBD1. Germline V gene data show CDR1 as SNHLY and CDR2 as FYNNEI. This CDR3 is built from 16 residues. V dropped 4 bases and J dropped 0; count of bases not matched to a gene: 6. CDR3 nucleotide sequence: TGTGCCAGCAGTGCTCGACAGGGGGTATCTAACTATGGCTACACCTTC. Protein: CASSARQGVSNYGYTF.

This chain links TRBV6-5 with TRBJ1-6; 11 nucleotides align to TRBD1. CDR3 length: 15 amino acids. Looked up from germline, CDR1 is MNHEY and CDR2 is SVGAGI. V was pared by 7 bases and J by 10 bases, with 9 bases of the junction left unmatched. The CDR3 is CASILGQGALSPLHF. CDR3 DNA: TGTGCCAGCATCCTCGGACAGGGGGCATTGTCACCCCTCCACTTT.

Written as DNA, the CDR3 is TGTGCCAGCAGTGACGCCACTGAAGCTTTCTTT. As protein: CASSDATEAFF. V gene TRBV2 combines with J gene TRBJ1-1, with D unclear. Germline CDR1 and CDR2: SNHLY and FYNNEI. The CDR3 has 11 amino acids. The germline V and J ends were trimmed by 3 bases and 4 bases, with 3 bases remaining between them.

A few counts support this clone. The V call is TRBV7-9, the J call TRBJ1-6; 11 nucleotides agree with TRBD1. The CDR3 loop spans 17 amino acids. The J segment lost 4 bases and the V segment lost 4 bases, leaving 6 bases of the junction unmatched. The germline gives CDR1 SEHNR, CDR2 FQNEAQ (reference sequence). This chain's CDR3 is CASSSWTGGRYNSPLHF. Here the CDR3 DNA reads TGTGCCAGCAGCTCGTGGACAGGGGGCAGGTATAATTCACCCCTCCACTTT. The full variable domain, in which reference TRBV7-9 and TRBJ1-6 provide the parts outside the CDR3, is DTGVSQNPRHKITKRGQNVTFRCDPISEHNRLYWYRQTLGQGPEFLTYFQNEAQLEKSRLLSDRFSAERPKGSFSTLEIQRTEQGDSAMYLCASSSWTGGRYNSPLHFGNGTRLTVT.

This sequence joins TRBV12-3 or TRBV12-4 and TRBJ1-1; TRBD1 aligns across 7 bases. Germline trimming cut 8 bases from V and 0 bases from J; bases unmatched to any gene: 3. The CDR3 contains 13 residues. DNA for the CDR3: TGTGCCAGCCAGGGACAGATGAACACTGAAGCTTTCTTT. Amino acid sequence: CASQGQMNTEAFF.

This chain links TRBV5-5 with TRBJ1-5; TRBD1 matches at 8 bases. Looked up from germline, CDR1 is SGHKS and CDR2 is YYEKEE (reference sequence). The CDR3 has 14 residues. V lost 4 bases and J lost 7; bases outside the gene matches: 7. The CDR3 DNA reads TGTGCCAGCAGCCTGGACAGGGTCACCCAGCCCCAGCATTTT. Translating gives CASSLDRVTQPQHF. Variable domain in full (rest from reference TRBV5-5 and TRBJ1-5): DAGVTQSPTHLIKTRGQQVTLRCSPISGHKSVSWYQQVLGQGPQFIFQYYEKEERGRGNFPDRFSARQFPNYSSELNVNALLLGDSALYLCASSLDRVTQPQHFGDGTRLSIL.

The chain joins TRBV6-5 to TRBJ1-6; D ambiguous. The germline V and J ends were trimmed by 4 bases and 14 bases, with 15 bases remaining between them. The CDR3 is 13 residues long. Germline-derived CDR1 and CDR2 are MNHEY and SVGAGI. The CDR3 region has the DNA TGTGCCAGCAGTTCTGGCACCTTAGGATCCCTCCACTTT. Translating gives CASSSGTLGSLHF.

This chain uses TRBV30 with TRBJ2-3; D is perhaps TRBD2 (5 bases). Germline CDR1 reads GTSNPN; CDR2 reads SVGIG (reference sequence). The germline V and J ends were trimmed by 5 bases and 2 bases, with 5 bases remaining between them. The CDR3 runs 11 residues. Here the CDR3 DNA reads TGTGCCTGGGGACTCACAGATACGCAGTATTTT. The encoded protein is CAWGLTDTQYF.

The chain couples TRBV14 to TRBJ2-3, with TRBD2 identical over 9 bases. Losses at the gene ends were 1 base for V and 3 bases for J; bases not matched to a gene: 2. Germline CDR1 is SGHDN and CDR2 is FVKESK. The CDR3 length is 15 residues. The CDR3 spells CASSQALAGTDTQYF. In DNA, the CDR3 is TGTGCCAGCAGCCAAGCGCTAGCGGGGACAGATACGCAGTATTTT.